This T cell receptor (beta chain) was obtained from a study of regulatory T cells in long-lasting Graves disease. Study conclusions and caveats: Persistent patients had more shared public clonotypes (around 2,500) than new patients (just over 950).

The time point: persistent/refractory GD, antithyroid drugs over 5 years with positive TRAb. Construction of the TCR library relied on RNA isolated from PBMCs. Graves' disease diagnoses followed American Thyroid Association guidelines. Relying on iRepertoire HTBI primers and Arm-PCR of CDR3 regions, the team built TCR beta libraries. TCRdb analysed the multiplex PCR reads with MiXCR anew, one entry per CDR3 protein. The sample holds about 460,000 distinct CDR3 sequences, approximately 22% seen once. Germline V gene sequence: CDR1 SQVTM, CDR2 ANQGSEA. The CDR3 consists of 14 residues. The trim removed 7 bases at V and 5 bases at J, leaving 9 bases unmatched. This clonotype was picked up many times. As yet, its antigen is unknown.

The V and J genes are TRBV29-1 and TRBJ1-1, with TRBD1 identical over 11 bases. The sequencing here drew on peripheral blood mononuclear cells (PBMCs), taken when the disease was refractory, from a patient treated with antithyroid drugs. The receptor's source is a female donor with Graves disease. CDR3 in DNA: TGCAGCGCCGGGCCGGGACAGGGGGGAACTGAAGCTTTCTTT. Translating it yields CSAGPGQGGTEAFF.